The next 26 T cell receptor beta chains were all read from a single sample in a study of blood T cell repertoires in COVID-19. Produced via immunoSEQ multiplex PCR; TCRdb's table is partial and in-frame only. The sample gives around 94,000 clones, roughly 90% of which show up once; 1.5% to 2% is in the top ten. Input material: peripheral blood. The source of these receptors is an elderly man with acute or convalescent COVID-19.

J is TRBJ2-3 and V is TRBV2; D is unclear. This CDR3 has 14 residues. Germline V gives CDR1 SNHLY, CDR2 FYNNEI. V lost 2 bases, J lost 3 bases, and 9 bases lay in between. The CDR3 reads CASSELAATDTQYF. The CDR3 DNA reads as TGTGCCAGCAGTGAACTGGCGGCGACAGATACGCAGTATTTT. The full variable domain, rest sourced from reference TRBV2 and TRBJ2-3, is EPEVTQTPSHQVTQMGQEVILRCVPISNHLYFYWYRQILGQKVEFLVSFYNNEISEKSEIFDDQFSVERPDGSNFTLKIRSTKLEDSAMYFCASSELAATDTQYFGPGTRLTVL.

V gene TRBV5-4 combines with J gene TRBJ2-6, with TRBD2 as a possible D gene (5 bases). Germline V lookup: CDR1 SGHNT, CDR2 YYREEE (reference sequence). The CDR3 covers 18 residues. V lost 4 bases and J 0 bases, leaving 17 bases between the germline ends. This CDR3 is CASSRAASIFSGANVLTF. The DNA of the CDR3 is TGTGCCAGCAGCCGAGCAGCTAGCATCTTCTCTGGGGCCAACGTCCTGACTTTC.

The CDR3: CASSGAWGGTGELFF. For the CDR3, the DNA is TGTGCCAGCAGTGGAGCTTGGGGGGGGACCGGGGAGCTGTTTTTT. The chain recombines TRBV6-4 with TRBJ2-2; 7 bases match TRBD2. CDR1 MRHNA and CDR2 SNTAGT come from the germline V gene. The CDR3 has 15 residues. Unmatched junction bases numbered 7, after V lost 4 bases and J lost 5 bases.

The chain recombines TRBV6-5 with TRBJ1-2; D unclear. V dropped 5 bases and J dropped 2 bases, with 12 bases sitting between them. Per germline, CDR1 MNHEY and CDR2 SVGAGI. CDR3 length: 14 residues. CDR3: CASSPTRENYGYTF. CDR3 coding DNA: TGTGCCAGCAGTCCTACCCGGGAGAACTATGGCTACACCTTC.

The DNA for the CDR3 is TGTGCCTGGACCCGAATAGGGGCAACTAATGAAAAACTGTTTTTT. Translated, it gives CAWTRIGATNEKLFF. The chain carries TRBV30 and TRBJ1-4; perhaps TRBD1 as D (5 bases). V lost 4 bases, J lost 0 bases, and 12 bases lay in between. Germline V lookup: CDR1 GTSNPN, CDR2 SVGIG (reference sequence). CDR3 length equals 15 residues.

The V gene is TRBV4-2, the J gene TRBJ1-1, with D tentatively TRBD1 (5 bases). The CDR3 sequence is 15 residues long. Trimming cost V 5 bases and J 3 bases, with 16 bases left between them. Germline CDR1 is LGHNA and CDR2 is YNFKEQ. The CDR3 DNA is TGTGCCAGCAGCTCCCCGGGGGTCTTATACACTGAAGCTTTCTTT. Protein sequence: CASSSPGVLYTEAFF.

The CDR3: CASSLYSRDTQYF. CDR3 coding DNA: TGTGCCAGCAGTTTATATTCTCGAGATACGCAGTATTTT. This chain joins TRBV27 and TRBJ2-3; D is unclear. Germline V gene lookup returns CDR1 MNHEY and CDR2 SMNVEV (reference sequence). Trimming stripped 1 base from V and 5 bases from J, with 7 bases between. CDR3 size: 13 residues.

CDR3 sequence reads: CASSPKDRYNEQFF. DNA for the CDR3: TGTGCCAGCAGCCCGAAGGACAGATACAATGAGCAGTTCTTC. The chain employs TRBV7-9 and TRBJ2-1; a possible D gene is TRBD1 (6 bases). The germline V gene encodes CDR1 SEHNR and CDR2 FQNEAQ (reference sequence). Trimming left V 5 bases short and J 4 bases short, with 12 bases between. The CDR3 is 14 amino acids.

This chain uses TRBV19 with TRBJ2-6; 7 positions match TRBD1. The CDR3 spans 18 residues. CDR1 is LNHDA, CDR2 SQIVND, per germline (reference sequence). Trimming at V came to 5 bases and at J to 0 bases, leaving 10 bases not matched to a gene. CDR3 nucleotide sequence: TGTGCCAGTAGTCCCCTGCTGGGGACAGCCTCTGGGGCCAACGTCCTGACTTTC. Translation: CASSPLLGTASGANVLTF.

The chain couples TRBV9 to TRBJ2-7; 7 bases match TRBD1. Germline CDR1 SGDLS, CDR2 YYNGEE. The junction had 12 bases not matched to a gene; V was cut back by 6 bases and J by 3 bases. The CDR3 length is 15 residues. The CDR3 here is CASNLDGTENYEQYF. The CDR3, as DNA: TGTGCCAGCAATCTAGACGGGACAGAAAACTACGAGCAGTACTTC.

This clone was picked up one time. This chain uses TRBV6-2 or TRBV6-3 with TRBJ2-7; 8 nucleotides line up with TRBD1. The germline V gene encodes CDR1 MNHEY and CDR2 SVGEGT. Losses at the gene ends were 2 bases for V and 7 bases for J; bases not matched to a gene: 13. The CDR3 has 16 amino acids. The DNA of the CDR3 is TGTGCCAGCAGTTACCCGGGGACAGGACTCGGATGGGAGCAGTACTTC. Amino acids: CASSYPGTGLGWEQYF.

This sequence joins TRBV5-5 and TRBJ2-7; 13 bases align to TRBD2. Looked up from germline, CDR1 is SGHKS and CDR2 is YYEKEE (reference sequence). V shed 3 bases and J 2 bases; nucleotides not matched to a gene: 5. This CDR3 has 16 amino acids. The CDR3 DNA follows: TGTGCCAGCAGCTACCTACTAGCGGGAGGGCCCTACGAGCAGTACTTC. Translated: CASSYLLAGGPYEQYF.

The chain recombines TRBV12-5 with TRBJ2-3, with 7 bases that match TRBD1. The CDR3 totals 14 residues. V lost 7 bases to trimming and J lost 0 bases; unmatched junction nucleotides: 4. Germline V gene sequence: CDR1 LGHNT, CDR2 FRNRAP. The CDR3 coding sequence is TGTGCTAGTGCCCCGGGACAGAGCACAGATACGCAGTATTTT. This translates into CASAPGQSTDTQYF.

V gene TRBV27 combines with J gene TRBJ1-6; D gene uncertain. CDR1 and CDR2 from the germline V gene are MNHEY and SMNVEV (reference sequence). The CDR3 contains 17 residues. V dropped 6 bases and J dropped 0 bases, with 15 bases sitting between them. The CDR3 sequence: CASRIAITRSYNSPLHF. The CDR3 DNA reads TGTGCCAGCAGAATCGCGATCACCCGCTCCTATAATTCACCCCTCCACTTT.

The V and J genes are TRBV19 and TRBJ1-4; 8 bases map to TRBD1. CDR1 LNHDA and CDR2 SQIVND come from the germline V gene (reference sequence). The V and J ends lost 4 bases and 7 bases, in that order; junction bases with no gene match: 5. The CDR3 loop spans 14 amino acids. The chain's CDR3 is CASSTTGVREKLFF. The CDR3 coding sequence is TGTGCCAGTAGTACGACAGGGGTTCGTGAAAAACTGTTTTTT.

The J gene is TRBJ2-7, the V gene TRBV7-2, with D possibly matching TRBD2 (6 bases). CDR3 length equals 18 residues. The V and J ends lost 4 bases and 3 bases respectively, with 25 bases between them. Germline assignment: CDR1 SGHTA and CDR2 FQGNSA. The CDR3 bases are TGTGCCAGCAGCTGGACCGGGACTTCACTCGGCTCGATCTACGAGCAGTACTTC. Translating gives CASSWTGTSLGSIYEQYF.

The chain joins TRBV27 to TRBJ1-6; D is possibly TRBD1 (5 bases). Germline V gene data show CDR1 as MNHEY and CDR2 as SMNVEV (reference sequence). V was trimmed by 5 bases and J by 6 bases, leaving 20 bases between them. The CDR3 runs to 17 residues. CDR3 residues: CASSVIQGRRLNSPLHF. The CDR3 region has the DNA TGTGCCAGCAGTGTCATTCAGGGTCGTCGGCTTAATTCACCCCTCCACTTT.

The rearrangement uses TRBV4-1 and TRBJ2-3; tentative D call: TRBD2 (5 bases). The CDR3 totals 16 residues. Germline values: CDR1 MGHRA, CDR2 YSYEKL. Trimming removed 0 bases at V and 1 base at J, with 11 bases between. CDR3 amino acids: CASSQDFSAGTDTQYF. The DNA for the CDR3 is TGCGCCAGCAGCCAAGATTTTAGCGCCGGCACAGATACGCAGTATTTT.

The chain links TRBV6-4 to TRBJ2-1; 10 bases line up with TRBD2. This CDR3 spans 14 amino acids. In germline, CDR1 is MRHNA, CDR2 SNTAGT. Trimming removed 5 bases from V and 9 bases from J; junction bases left unmatched: 7. The CDR3 protein is CASSSLAGTGEQFF. CDR3 DNA: TGTGCCAGCAGTTCACTAGCGGGAACTGGTGAGCAGTTCTTC.

The chain carries TRBV5-1 and TRBJ1-2; D possibly corresponds to TRBD1 (5 bases). Looked up from germline, CDR1 is SGHRS and CDR2 is YFSETQ. CDR3 size: 13 residues. V lost 4 bases and J lost 4, with 11 bases in between. DNA for the CDR3: TGCGCCAGCAGCGCCGATCAGGGCTATGGCTACACCTTC. Amino acids: CASSADQGYGYTF.

The rearrangement joins TRBV4-3 to TRBJ1-4; D is uncertain. The V gene's germline CDR1 is LGHNA and CDR2 YSLEER. The CDR3 runs to 17 residues. Deletions cut 4 bases from V and 2 bases from J, with 17 bases between. CDR3 nucleotides: TGCGCCAGCAGCCCCACCGGAGGCCAGTGGACTAATGAAAAACTGTTTTTT. This sequence encodes CASSPTGGQWTNEKLFF.

The chain recombines TRBV24-1 with TRBJ2-3; 11 nucleotides match TRBD2. V dropped 9 bases and J dropped 7; count of bases not matched to a gene: 17. Germline-derived CDR1 and CDR2 are KGHDR and SFDVKD. The CDR3 contains 17 residues. In DNA, the CDR3 is TGTGCCACCGCAAACCAGGGGCTAGCGGGAGGAGTTTATACGCAGTATTTT. It encodes CATANQGLAGGVYTQYF.

The rearrangement joins TRBV11-2 to TRBJ2-2, with 10 bases fitting TRBD2. Losses at the gene ends were 6 bases for V and 4 bases for J; bases not matched to a gene: 8. Germline CDR1 is SGHAT and CDR2 is FQNNGV. This CDR3 contains 16 residues. Here the CDR3 DNA reads TGTGCCAGCAGGGTCGGACTAGCGGATATCACCGGGGAGCTGTTTTTT. Amino acid sequence: CASRVGLADITGELFF.

The chain combines TRBV4-3 with TRBJ2-2, with D possibly TRBD1 on 5 matching bases. V lost 4 bases and J 8 bases, leaving 20 bases between the germline ends. The germline V gene encodes CDR1 LGHNA and CDR2 YSLEER. The CDR3 covers 16 residues. The CDR3: CASSPGLYHQGGELFF. CDR3 nucleotides: TGCGCCAGCAGCCCCGGGCTCTACCACCAGGGAGGGGAGCTGTTTTTT.

Comment on this clone: The conserved closing phenylalanine or tryptophan is absent in this CDR3, likely reflecting a read error. No DNA is shown, since the ends of the CDR3 on it are uncertain; the CDR3 is the one TCRdb lists. The chain recombines TRBV3-1 (or the pseudogene TRBV3-2) with TRBJ2-3; TRBD2 is the table's D call and was not checked against the DNA. The CDR3 contains 13 residues when both ends are counted. Germline lookup yields CDR1 LGHDT and CDR2 YNNKEL (reference sequence). The CDR3 reads CASSLTSGTSPVL.

The chain joins TRBV7-2 to TRBJ2-1, with 8 bases aligning to TRBD2. CDR1 and CDR2 (germline): SGHTA, FQGNSA. The junction had 14 bases not matched to a gene; V was cut back by 3 bases and J by 10 bases. The CDR3 spans 16 residues. The chain's CDR3 is CASSFPRASGPGEQFF. CDR3 DNA sequence: TGTGCCAGCAGCTTTCCCCGGGCTAGCGGGCCAGGGGAGCAGTTCTTC.